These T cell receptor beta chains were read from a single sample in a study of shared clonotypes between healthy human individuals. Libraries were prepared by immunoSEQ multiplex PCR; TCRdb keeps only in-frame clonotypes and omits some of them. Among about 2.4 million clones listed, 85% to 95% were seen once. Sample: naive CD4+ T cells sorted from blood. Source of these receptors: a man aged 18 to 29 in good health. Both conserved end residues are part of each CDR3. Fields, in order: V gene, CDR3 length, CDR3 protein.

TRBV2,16,CASRKTGGGSNEKLFF
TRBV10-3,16,CATHTSRGGLNTEAFF
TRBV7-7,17,CASSLGPLGSGANVLTF
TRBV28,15,CASSFAGPSNQPQHF
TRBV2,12,CASSGLADEQFF
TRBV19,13,CASRTGGTDTQYF
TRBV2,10,CASGKDEAFF
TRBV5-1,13,CASSLANQETQYF
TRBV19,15,CASSSGSASTDTQYF
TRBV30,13,CAWSSLRGEKLFF
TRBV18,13,CASSPDTEGTQYF
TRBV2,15,CASRLGTSGKETQYF
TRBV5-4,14,CASSLETRGTEAFF
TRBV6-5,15,CASSYSNRGRDEAFF
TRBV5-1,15,CASSLTGGSGNTIYF
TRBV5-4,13,CASSSDPDGELFF
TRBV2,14,CASRGQGHTGELFF
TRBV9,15,CASSVGAGTGDTQYF
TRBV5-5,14,CASSATGVGSPLHF
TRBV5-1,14,CASSPGETGNTIYF
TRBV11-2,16,CASSLVSRTYNSPLHF
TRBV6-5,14,CASRWGPGANVLTF
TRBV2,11,CASSDSYEQYF
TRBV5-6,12,CASSLLAYEQYF
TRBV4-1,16,CASSRQMGQGTYEQYF
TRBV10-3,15,CAISELEQNTDTQYF
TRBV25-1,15,CASSGGRLNTGELFF
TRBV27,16,CASSSLDLASADTQYF
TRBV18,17,CASSPFTTSANTGELFF
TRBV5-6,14,CASSRPSTGNTIYF
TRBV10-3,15,CAISESSGRYNEQFF
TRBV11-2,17,CASSSTSGRSSYNEQFF
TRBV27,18,CASSPTRGKRDMNTEAFF
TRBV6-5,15,CASSPRAATNEKLFF
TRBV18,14,CASSPPPGVDEQFF
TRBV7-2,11,CASSPYHEQFF
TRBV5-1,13,CASGSGGADTQYF
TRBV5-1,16,CASSLARDRNTGELFF
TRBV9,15,CASSSSAINTGELFF
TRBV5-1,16,CASSQGGLGPTDTQYF
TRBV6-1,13,CASLKGAGQPQHF
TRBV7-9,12,CASSNQGTGWFF
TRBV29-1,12,CSAGRGDTEAFF
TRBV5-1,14,CASSLGQRTGELFF
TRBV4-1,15,CASSLGGAISYEQYF
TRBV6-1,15,CASIPVGIAHYEQYF
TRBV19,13,CASSPQDRVGYTF
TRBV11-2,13,CASSLDRGGDEFF
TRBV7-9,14,CASSLGRSNQPQHF
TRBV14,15,CASSPRTVSGNTIYF
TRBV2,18,CASSEAPSGGAKTDTQYF